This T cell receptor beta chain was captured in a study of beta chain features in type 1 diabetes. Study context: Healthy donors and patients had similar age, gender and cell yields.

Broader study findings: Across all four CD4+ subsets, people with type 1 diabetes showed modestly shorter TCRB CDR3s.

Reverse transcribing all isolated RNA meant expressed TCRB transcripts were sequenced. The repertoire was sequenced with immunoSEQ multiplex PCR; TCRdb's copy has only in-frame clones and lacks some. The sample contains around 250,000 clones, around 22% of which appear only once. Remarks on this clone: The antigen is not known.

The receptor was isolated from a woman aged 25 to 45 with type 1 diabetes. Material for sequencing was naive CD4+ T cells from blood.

The chain's CDR3 is CASSLADWGNTGELFF. For the CDR3, the DNA is TGTGCCAGCAGCTTAGCGGACTGGGGGAACACCGGGGAGCTGTTTTTT. The rearrangement links TRBV7-8 to TRBJ2-2; tentatively, D is TRBD2 (5 bases). Germline CDR1 SGHVS, CDR2 FQNEAQ. This CDR3 has 16 amino acids. V was cut by 0 bases and J by 1 base, with 9 bases left in between.